These 16 T cell receptor beta chains were sequenced from one sample in a study of identical twins. TCRdb itself ran the 5' RACE reads through MiXCR, one entry per CDR3 protein. The sample contains 400,000 to 600,000 distinct CDR3 sequences, 20% to 25% of which appear only once. These data were also filed under a second study, of yellow fever vaccine responses in identical twins.

The sample taken for sequencing was CD4+ T cells sorted from blood. These receptors all stem from a young woman in good health.

This clonotype was detected a few times. The V and J genes are TRBV10-3 and TRBJ2-3; tentatively, D is TRBD2 (5 bases). Per germline, CDR1 ENHRY and CDR2 SYGVKD. V was pared by 6 bases and J by 1 base, with 14 bases between. The CDR3 is made up of 15 amino acids. The DNA for the CDR3 is TGTGCCATCAGGATAAAGGGAGTGGGCACAGATACGCAGTATTTT. Protein: CAIRIKGVGTDTQYF.

The rearrangement uses TRBV20-1 and TRBJ2-7; D is unresolved. The CDR3 length is 10 residues. Per germline, CDR1 DFQATT and CDR2 SNEGSKA (reference sequence). Trimming stripped 2 bases from V and 9 bases from J, with 8 bases between. The CDR3 DNA is TGCAGTGCTAGACAGGAGTGGCAGTACGTC. As protein: CSARQEWQYV.

The chain joins TRBV15 to TRBJ2-5; a possible D gene is TRBD1 (5 bases). The length of the CDR3 is 12 residues. Trimming removed 8 bases at V and 3 bases at J, with 10 bases between. Germline-derived CDR1 and CDR2 are LNHNV and YYDKDF (reference sequence). As DNA, the CDR3 is TGTGCCACCCAGCTAGGGGAAGAGACCCAGTACTTC. The encoded protein is CATQLGEETQYF. Looking up the rest from reference TRBV15 and TRBJ2-5 gives the full variable domain: DAMVIQNPRYQVTQFGKPVTLSCSQTLNHNVMYWYQQKSSQAPKLLFHYYDKDFNNEADTPDNFQSRRPNTSFCFLDIRSPGLGDTAMYLCATQLGEETQYFGPGTRLLVL.

This chain uses TRBV10-3 with TRBJ2-5; 7 nucleotides agree with TRBD1. Germline V CDR1 and CDR2: ENHRY, SYGVKD. The length of the CDR3 is 12 residues. The V and J ends lost 10 bases and 1 base, in that order; junction bases with no gene match: 3. The CDR3 spells CATRQGQETQYF. CDR3 coding DNA: TGTGCCACCCGACAGGGCCAAGAGACCCAGTACTTC.

The gene calls are TRBV7-2 and TRBJ2-1, with D perhaps matching TRBD2 (6 bases). Trimming took 4 bases from V and 6 from J, leaving 13 bases between them. Germline V CDR1 and CDR2: SGHTA, FQGNSA. This CDR3 contains 14 residues. CDR3 loop: CASSSRLVGNEQFF. The CDR3 DNA sequence: TGTGCCAGCAGCTCTAGACTAGTGGGCAATGAGCAGTTCTTC. Full variable domain (remainder filled in from reference TRBV7-2 and TRBJ2-1): GAGVSQSPSNKVTEKGKDVELRCDPISGHTALYWYRQSLGQGLEFLIYFQGNSAPDKSGLPSDRFSAERTGGSVSTLTIQRTQQEDSAVYLCASSSRLVGNEQFFGPGTRLTVL.

This clonotype was detected a few times. The chain employs TRBV4-2 and TRBJ2-3; 7 nucleotides line up with TRBD2. The length of the CDR3 is 18 residues. Germline lookup yields CDR1 LGHNA and CDR2 YNFKEQ. Germline trimming cut 4 bases from V and 1 base from J; bases unmatched to any gene: 14. As DNA, the CDR3 is TGTGCCAGCAGCCCAGAGGGAGGGCTAGGAAAAGGCACAGATACGCAGTATTTT. This translates into CASSPEGGLGKGTDTQYF.

The chain has TRBV7-9 and TRBJ2-1, with TRBD2 matching over 13 bases. Germline V lookup: CDR1 SEHNR, CDR2 FQNEAQ (reference sequence). CDR3 length: 17 residues. V dropped 10 bases and J dropped 6; count of bases not matched to a gene: 15. CDR3 sequence reads: CATRTSGGYRAINEQFF. The CDR3 DNA sequence: TGTGCCACCAGGACTAGCGGGGGATACCGGGCGATCAATGAGCAGTTCTTC.

The sample holds a few counts of this clonotype. The rearrangement links TRBV3-1 to TRBJ2-7; D is undetermined. The V end was cut by 2 bases, the J end by 7 bases, with 12 bases between. The CDR3 totals 13 residues. CDR1 is LGHDT, CDR2 YNNKEL, per germline (reference sequence). DNA of the CDR3: TGTGCCAGCAGCCAATCTTCCTTGGGTGAGCAGTACTTC. Protein: CASSQSSLGEQYF.

This chain uses TRBV29-1 with TRBJ1-2; 8 nucleotides line up with TRBD1. V shed 7 bases and J 0 bases; nucleotides not matched to a gene: 4. Germline values: CDR1 SQVTM, CDR2 ANQGSEA. The CDR3 runs 13 residues. Here the CDR3 reads CSADRGTNYGYTF. CDR3 bases: TGCAGCGCTGACAGGGGAACTAACTATGGCTACACCTTC.

The chain is built from TRBV27 and TRBJ1-1, with D possibly being TRBD1 (5 bases). Germline V CDR1 and CDR2: MNHEY, SMNVEV (reference sequence). The CDR3 is 14 amino acids. Trimming shortened V by 3 bases and J by 1 base, and 9 bases separated the two germline ends. CDR3 nucleotides: TGTGCCAGCAGTTTGCGACAGTCGAACACTGAAGCTTTCTTT. Translation gives CASSLRQSNTEAFF.

In DNA form, the CDR3 reads TGTGCCACCAGTGATTTGGGGGGAGATACGCAGTATTTT. It specifies CATSDLGGDTQYF. The rearrangement links TRBV24-1 to TRBJ2-3; the D call may be TRBD1 or TRBD2 (5 bases each). The germline V gene encodes CDR1 KGHDR and CDR2 SFDVKD. V lost 0 bases and J lost 5, with 5 bases in between. The CDR3 contains 13 residues.

This clonotype has just a few counts. This chain uses TRBV12-3 or TRBV12-4 with TRBJ1-4, with 8 nucleotides matching TRBD1. Trimming cost V 1 base and J 8 bases; bases outside gene matches: 6. The CDR3 contains 15 residues. The CDR3 reads CASSLGSGGNEKLFF. The CDR3 DNA sequence: TGTGCCAGCAGTTTAGGCTCAGGGGGCAACGAAAAACTGTTTTTT.

This clonotype was seen repeatedly, ten times or more. Mismatch with germline at one junction end may stem from a read error. This chain uses TRBV5-1 with TRBJ2-3; no reliable D call. The CDR3 has 12 amino acids. Germline V gives CDR1 SGHRS, CDR2 YFSETQ. DNA of the CDR3: TGTGCCAGCAGCTCTAGCACAGATACGCAGTATTTT. Amino acids: CASSSSTDTQYF.

V is TRBV20-1 and J is TRBJ2-7; 8 bases line up with TRBD1. Germline CDR1 is DFQATT and CDR2 is SNEGSKA (reference sequence). V was pared by 2 bases and J by 4 bases, with 10 bases of the junction left unmatched. CDR3 length equals 15 residues. CDR3 bases: TGCAGTGCTAGATCTACTCTCGGACAGGGATACGAGCAGTACTTC. The encoded protein is CSARSTLGQGYEQYF.

The chain links TRBV5-6 to TRBJ2-1, with TRBD2 matching over 13 bases. CDR3 length equals 18 residues. Trimming at V came to 5 bases and at J to 0 bases, leaving 8 bases not matched to a gene. Germline CDR1 SGHDT, CDR2 YYEEEE. CDR3 bases: TGTGCCAGCAGGCGACTAGCGGGGGGCCAGAGCTCCTACAATGAGCAGTTCTTC. Its protein is CASRRLAGGQSSYNEQFF. The whole variable domain, filled in from reference TRBV5-6 and TRBJ2-1, reads DAGVTQSPTHLIKTRGQQVTLRCSPKSGHDTVSWYQQALGQGPQFIFQYYEEEERQRGNFPDRFSGHQFPNYSSELNVNALLLGDSALYLCASRRLAGGQSSYNEQFFGPGTRLTVL.

This clonotype was observed a few times. The rearrangement uses TRBV27 and TRBJ2-4, with a tentative D call TRBD2 (5 bases). Trimming removed 2 bases at V and 0 bases at J, with 8 bases between. The V gene's germline CDR1 is MNHEY and CDR2 SMNVEV (reference sequence). The length of the CDR3 is 15 residues. The CDR3 DNA reads TGTGCCAGCAGTTTACCGGACTTAGCCAAAAACATTCAGTACTTC. It yields the protein CASSLPDLAKNIQYF.